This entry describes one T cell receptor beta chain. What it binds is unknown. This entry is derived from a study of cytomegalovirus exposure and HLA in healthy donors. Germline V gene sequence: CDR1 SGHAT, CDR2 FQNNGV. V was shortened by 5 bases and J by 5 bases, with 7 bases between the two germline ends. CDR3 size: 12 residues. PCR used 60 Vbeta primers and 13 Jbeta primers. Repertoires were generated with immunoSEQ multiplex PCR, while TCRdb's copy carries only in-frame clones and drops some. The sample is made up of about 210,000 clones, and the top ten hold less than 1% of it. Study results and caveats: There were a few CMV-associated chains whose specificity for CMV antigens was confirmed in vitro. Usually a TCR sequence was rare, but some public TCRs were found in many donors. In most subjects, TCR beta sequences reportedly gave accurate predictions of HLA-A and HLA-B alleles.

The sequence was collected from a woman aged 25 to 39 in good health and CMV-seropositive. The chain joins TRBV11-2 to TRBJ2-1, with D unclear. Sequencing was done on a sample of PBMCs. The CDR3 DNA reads TGTGCCAGCAGCCTTAGTGACAATGAGCAGTTCTTC. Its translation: CASSLSDNEQFF.